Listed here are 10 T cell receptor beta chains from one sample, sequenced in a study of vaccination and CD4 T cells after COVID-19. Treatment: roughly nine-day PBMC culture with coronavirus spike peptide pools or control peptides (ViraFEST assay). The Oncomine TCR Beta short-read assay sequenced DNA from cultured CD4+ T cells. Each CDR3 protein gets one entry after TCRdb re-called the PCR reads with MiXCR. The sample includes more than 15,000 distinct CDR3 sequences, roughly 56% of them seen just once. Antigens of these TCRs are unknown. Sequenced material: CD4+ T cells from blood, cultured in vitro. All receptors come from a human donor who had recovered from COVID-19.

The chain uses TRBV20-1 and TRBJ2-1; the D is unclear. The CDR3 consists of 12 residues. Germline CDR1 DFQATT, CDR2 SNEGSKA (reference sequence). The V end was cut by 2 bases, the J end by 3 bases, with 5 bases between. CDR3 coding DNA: TGCAGTGCTAGAAGTTACTACAATGAGCAGTTCTTC. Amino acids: CSARSYYNEQFF.

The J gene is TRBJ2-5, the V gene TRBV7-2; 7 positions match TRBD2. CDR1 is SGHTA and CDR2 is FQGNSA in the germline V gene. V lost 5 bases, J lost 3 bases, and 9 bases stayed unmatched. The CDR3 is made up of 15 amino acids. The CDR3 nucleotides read TGTGCCAGCAGCCTCGGACTAGATTGGAAAGAGACCCAGTACTTC. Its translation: CASSLGLDWKETQYF.

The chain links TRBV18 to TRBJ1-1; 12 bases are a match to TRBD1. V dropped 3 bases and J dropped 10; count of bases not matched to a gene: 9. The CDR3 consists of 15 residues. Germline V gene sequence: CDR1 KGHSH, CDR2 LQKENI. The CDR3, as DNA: TGTGCCAGCTCACCGACGGGGGGACAGGGGGCTGGAGCTTTCTTT. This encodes CASSPTGGQGAGAFF.

The CDR3 DNA sequence: TGTGCCATCAGTGAGGCGGGGCGCTACGAGCAGTACTTC. It specifies CAISEAGRYEQYF. The V and J genes are TRBV10-3 and TRBJ2-7, with D possibly being TRBD2 (6 bases). Germline values: CDR1 ENHRY, CDR2 SYGVKD. The CDR3 length is 13 residues. V was trimmed by 2 bases and J by 3 bases, leaving 8 bases between them.

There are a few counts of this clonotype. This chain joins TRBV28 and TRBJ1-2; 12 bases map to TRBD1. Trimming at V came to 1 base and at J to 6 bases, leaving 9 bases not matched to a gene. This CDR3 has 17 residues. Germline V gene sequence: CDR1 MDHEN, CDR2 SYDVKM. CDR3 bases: TGTGCCAGCAGTTTATCTGACCCGGGACAGGGGGCGGATGGCTACACCTTC. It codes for CASSLSDPGQGADGYTF.

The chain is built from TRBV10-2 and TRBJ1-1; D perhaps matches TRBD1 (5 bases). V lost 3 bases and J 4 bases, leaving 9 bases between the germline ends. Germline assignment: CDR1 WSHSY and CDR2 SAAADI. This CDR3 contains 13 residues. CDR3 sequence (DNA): TGCGCCAGCAGTGAACAGGACGGCACTGAAGCTTTCTTT. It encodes CASSEQDGTEAFF.

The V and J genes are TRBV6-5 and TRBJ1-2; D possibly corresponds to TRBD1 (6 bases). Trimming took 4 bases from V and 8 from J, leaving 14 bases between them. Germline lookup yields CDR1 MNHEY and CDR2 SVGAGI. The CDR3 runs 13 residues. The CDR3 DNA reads TGTGCCAGCAGTTCGGATGGGACATGGGGCTACACCTTC. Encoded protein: CASSSDGTWGYTF.

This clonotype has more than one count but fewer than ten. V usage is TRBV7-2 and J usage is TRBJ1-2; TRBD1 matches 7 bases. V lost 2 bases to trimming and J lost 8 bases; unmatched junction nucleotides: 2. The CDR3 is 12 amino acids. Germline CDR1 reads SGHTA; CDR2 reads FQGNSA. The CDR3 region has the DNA TGTGCCAGCAGCTTAAACAGGGGCGGCTACACCTTC. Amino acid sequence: CASSLNRGGYTF.

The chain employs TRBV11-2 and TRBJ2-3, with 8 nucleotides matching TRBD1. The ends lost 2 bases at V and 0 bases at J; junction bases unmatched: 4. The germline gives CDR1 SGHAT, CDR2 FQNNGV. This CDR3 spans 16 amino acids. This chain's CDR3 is CASSLTWTGSTDTQYF. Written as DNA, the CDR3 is TGTGCCAGCAGCTTAACCTGGACAGGGAGCACAGATACGCAGTATTTT.

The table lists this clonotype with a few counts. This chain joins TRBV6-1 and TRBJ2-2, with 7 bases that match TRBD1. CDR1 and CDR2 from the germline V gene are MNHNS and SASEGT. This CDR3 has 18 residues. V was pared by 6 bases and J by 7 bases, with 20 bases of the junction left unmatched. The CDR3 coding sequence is TGTGCCAGCAGCCAACGCGGACAGGCCAGACGTCCAAGCGGGGAGCTGTTTTTT. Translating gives CASSQRGQARRPSGELFF.